This TCR beta chain was sequenced during a study of blood T cells in healthy people across ages. The CDR3 runs to 14 residues. V lost 5 bases to trimming and J lost 0 bases, with 7 bases between them. CDR1 and CDR2 from the germline V gene are KGHDR and SFDVKD. Turning to this clonotype: What it recognizes is unknown.

Study results and caveats: Roughly linearly, TCR beta diversity per million T cells fell as age increased.

A second PCR, run for roughly 6 to 11 cycles, used a sample-barcoded 5' primer plus a J-beta primer mix. TCRdb re-called the 5' RACE reads through MiXCR, storing one row per CDR3 protein. The sample holds fewer than 2 million distinct CDR3 sequences, about 39% seen once. The receptor comes from a human donor in good health. The chain recombines TRBV24-1 with TRBJ2-1, with D unclear. The specimen was blood. In DNA, the CDR3 is TGTGCCACCAGTGGATATGCCTCCTACAATGAGCAGTTCTTC. Translating gives CATSGYASYNEQFF.